This entry is about one TCR beta chain. Template material for amplifying TCR beta CDR3 regions consisted of RNA transcripts. The HTBI primer set was used in a first-round RT-PCR of the TCR CDR3. Using its own MiXCR run on the multiplex PCR reads, TCRdb lists one record per CDR3 protein. The sample lists 300,000 to 350,000 distinct CDR3 sequences; over 20% were seen once. The definition of stable Graves' hyperthyroidism was no ophthalmopathy progression within 18 months. Diagnosis relied on clinical symptoms, serum thyroxine and TRAb, thyroid ultrasound and orbital computed tomography. PBMCs were collected from an approximately 9.3 ml volume of fresh peripheral blood. This entry belongs to a study of T cells in Graves' hyperthyroidism and ophthalmopathy. Overall study: Peripheral blood was obtained at initial diagnosis, preceding any treatment.

The receptor's source is a woman aged 50 to 60 with Graves' hyperthyroidism. Sequences were obtained from blood.

The CDR3, as DNA: TGCAGTGCTCCACGAAACGAATACGAGCAGTACTTC. This translates into CSAPRNEYEQYF. The chain couples TRBV20-1 to TRBJ2-7; the D is unclear. CDR1 and CDR2 from the germline V gene are DFQATT and SNEGSKA (reference sequence). The CDR3 runs 12 residues. The V and J ends lost 5 bases and 4 bases respectively, with 12 bases between them.